This T cell receptor beta chain was identified in a study of shared clonotypes between healthy human individuals. Each sample came from a Caucasian adult donor living in Nashville, Tennessee. Assay used: immunoSEQ multiplex PCR; TCRdb lists only in-frame clones, some missing. This table holds 850,000 to 1,100,000 clones, approximately 77% found once. CDR3 length equals 14 residues. V shed 1 base and J shed 8 bases, with 11 bases lying between them. Germline V gives CDR1 LNHNV, CDR2 YYDKDF (reference sequence). The TCR was taken from a young man in good health. Some clones in this sample may be carry-over from other donors' samples. The chain is built from TRBV15 and TRBJ2-2; D uncertain. The sample consisted of memory CD4+ T cells from PBMCs. Subset defined: CD45RA-negative fraction. In nucleotides, the CDR3 is TGTGCCACCAGCAGAGGAGGATATGGTGGGGAGCTGTTTTTT. This codes for CATSRGGYGGELFF.